The source of this T cell receptor (beta chain) is a study of OX40 agonist ivuxolimab in advanced cancers. On the study more broadly: Hepatocellular carcinoma, melanoma, renal cell or head and neck cancer was diagnosed in the dose-escalation patients.

The table came from immunoSEQ multiplex PCR; TCRdb's copy has only in-frame clones and leaves some out. Of roughly 64,000 clones listed, 85% are singletons. On this clone itself: Antigen unknown.

Regarding the study as a whole: The study found among the lowest clonal expansion in partial responders at 0.1-3.0 mg/kg.

This CDR3 region has 15 residues. Trimming at V came to 5 bases and at J to 6 bases, leaving 8 bases not matched to a gene. Germline CDR1 SEHNR, CDR2 FQNEAQ (reference sequence). The chain combines TRBV7-9 with TRBJ2-7; 12 bases are shared with TRBD2. The specimen was CD4+ or CD8+ T cells sorted from blood, collected in a trial of the OX40 agonist ivuxolimab. This clonotype originated in an adult with an advanced solid tumor such as melanoma, head and neck, liver or kidney cancer. CDR3 nucleotide sequence: TGTGCCAGCAGCCCCCCGGGACTAGCGGGTGGCGAGCAGTACTTC. Residues: CASSPPGLAGGEQYF. Full variable domain (missing parts from reference TRBV7-9 and TRBJ2-7): DTGVSQNPRHKITKRGQNVTFRCDPISEHNRLYWYRQTLGQGPEFLTYFQNEAQLEKSRLLSDRFSAERPKGSFSTLEIQRTEQGDSAMYLCASSPPGLAGGEQYFGPGTRLTVT.